The clone carrying this T cell receptor (beta chain) was recorded only once. These data come from a study of T cell responses to AZD1222 COVID-19 vaccine. Repertoires were generated with immunoSEQ multiplex PCR, while TCRdb's copy carries only in-frame clones and drops some. The sample holds about 190,000 clones, about 90% seen once. The receptor's source is an adult in good health. Here the sequenced sample was peripheral blood, taken on day 0 of MenACWY control vaccination.

The CDR3: CASSEEYQGKGPNYGYTF. In DNA, the CDR3 is TGTGCCAGCAGTGAAGAGTACCAGGGGAAAGGACCTAACTATGGCTACACCTTC. J is TRBJ1-2 and V is TRBV6-1; a possible D gene is TRBD1 (6 bases). Trimming removed 1 base from V and 0 bases from J, with 18 bases in between. This CDR3 region has 18 residues. From germline, CDR1 is MNHNS and CDR2 SASEGT.